A selection of T cell receptor beta chains follows, all from one sample in a study of blood T cell repertoires in COVID-19. The repertoire was sequenced with immunoSEQ multiplex PCR; TCRdb's copy has only in-frame clones and lacks some. The sample contains around 140,000 clones, roughly three quarters of which appear only once. Sequences were obtained from peripheral blood. The source is a woman aged 55-70 years with acute or convalescent COVID-19. CDR3s leave out the opening cysteine and the closing phenylalanine or tryptophan.

v_call: TRBV5-6
j_call: TRBJ1-5
cdr3_aa: ASSLTGGGNQPQH

v_call: TRBV28
j_call: TRBJ2-6
cdr3_aa: ASSLRSGANVLT

v_call: TRBV10-3
j_call: TRBJ1-1
cdr3_aa: AISGGRSEAF

v_call: TRBV11-2
j_call: TRBJ1-1
cdr3_aa: ASTGRTEAF

v_call: TRBV28
j_call: TRBJ2-5
cdr3_aa: ASSLGGNQETQY

v_call: TRBV19
j_call: TRBJ2-7
cdr3_aa: ASSITSGEQY

v_call: TRBV10-3
j_call: TRBJ1-2
cdr3_aa: AISATGDPNYGYT

v_call: TRBV14
j_call: TRBJ2-1
cdr3_aa: ASSQDWRAGEQF

v_call: TRBV4-2
j_call: TRBJ1-5
cdr3_aa: ASSQRGDQPQH

v_call: TRBV18
j_call: TRBJ1-1
cdr3_aa: ASSRTGDTEAF

v_call: TRBV15
j_call: TRBJ1-2
cdr3_aa: ATSSGRGSNYGYT